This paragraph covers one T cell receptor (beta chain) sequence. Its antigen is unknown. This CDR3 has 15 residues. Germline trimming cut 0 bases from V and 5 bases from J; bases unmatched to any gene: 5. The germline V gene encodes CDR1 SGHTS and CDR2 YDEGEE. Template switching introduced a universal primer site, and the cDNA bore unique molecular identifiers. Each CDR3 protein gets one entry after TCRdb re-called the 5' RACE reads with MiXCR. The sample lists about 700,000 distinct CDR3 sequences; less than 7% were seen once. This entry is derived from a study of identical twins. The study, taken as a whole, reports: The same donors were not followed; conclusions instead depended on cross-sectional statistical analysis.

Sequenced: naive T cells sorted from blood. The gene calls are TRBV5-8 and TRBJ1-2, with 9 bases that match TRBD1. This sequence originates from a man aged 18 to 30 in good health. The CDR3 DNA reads TGTGCCAGCAGCTTGGCGGGACAGGGCGGGTATGGCTACACCTTC. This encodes CASSLAGQGGYGYTF.